One TCR beta chain is described in this entry. No antigen is known for it. No per-base quality is available; no much larger clone lies one base away. These data are taken from a study of cytomegalovirus exposure and HLA in healthy donors (dated by TCRdb to the late 2010s). With respect to the entire study: According to an earlier analysis of 587 of the donors, about 190 million T cells yielded some 110 million unique TCR beta sequences and approximately 300 Gb of sequence data. An early release covering about 600 HLA-typed donors comprised about 320 gigabases of sequencing data and 65 million to 100 million unique TCR sequences. Of the roughly 390 genotyped donors, approximately 83% fell in the genetic ancestry cluster associated with self-reported Caucasian donors. The study aimed to test whether signatures of past pathogen exposure could be identified by cataloging public T cell receptors. The T cell repertoires of some 670 subjects were profiled by immunosequencing and related to cytomegalovirus serostatus. In addition to the first cohort of 650 to 800 subjects, a separate validation cohort of approximately 130 different subjects was used. To predict cytomegalovirus infection status, the study combined high-throughput TCR immunosequencing, statistical association of individual TCRs with disease status, and machine learning. A later analysis re-examined previously published TCR beta repertoires from just over 650 donors and added high-resolution HLA genotyping to investigate patterns of TCR occurrence. Rather than using new phenotypic data, the later analysis identified candidate immune exposures from TCR beta sequences and from how often those sequences occurred across donors. An earlier analysis of approximately 580 of the donors used high-throughput TCR beta sequencing to judge whether each TCR beta V gene segment behaved as functional or pseudogenic. Donor age, sex, ethnicity and CMV serostatus were compiled together with the repertoire data. In a later genetic analysis, genome-wide SNP genotypes for about 55% of the roughly 700 donors were used, and that subset was treated as a discovery cohort. All discovery cohort repertoires had been generated on a single sequencing platform. Class I and class II HLA loci were covered by the typing at four-digit resolution. Typing coverage differed by locus: A, B, C, DRB1 and DQB1 were typed in about 629-640 donors, DQA1 in 522, DPA1 in approximately 610, and DPB1 in 450 to 490. Roughly 5 DR-DQ haplotypes were handled as single units for association and clustering because linkage in the cohort was strong. Across some 400 genotyped donors of the cohort, an average of roughly 250,000 unique TCR beta nucleotide sequences per donor were sequenced, and 15% to 20% of those sequences were non-productive. Overall study results and their limits: According to a later analysis, TCR association rates differed among HLA loci, with DRB1 alleles showing the most associated TCRs and HLA-C alleles showing the fewest. Across donors, most TCR sequences were observed very rarely, whereas some public TCRs were present in many individuals. The classifier was reported to diagnose cytomegalovirus status with high specificity and sensitivity in both the original and validation cohorts. For the cohort, immune exposure information was limited to CMV serostatus. Several of the top co-occurrence clusters appeared to be linked to parvovirus B19, influenza, CMV and Epstein-Barr virus, according to a later analysis. Because counts were too low, about 17 rarely observed V segments, including chromosome 9 orphons, were excluded from the earlier analysis of several hundred of the donors. A cluster of highly shared sequence variants was judged likely to be a technical artifact of the sequencing pipeline. In a later genetic analysis, a missense DCLRE1C variant was associated with V-gene and J-gene trimming of TCR beta chains, and the association was replicated in an independent cohort. In a later genetic analysis, fewer N-insertions in productive TCRs were reported among donors in an Asian-associated ancestry cluster than the roughly 700-donor mean. Because some donors lacked HLA typing at each locus, the association tests relied only on the typed subset. A few of the identified cytomegalovirus-associated TCR beta chains were confirmed in vitro to be specific for cytomegalovirus antigens. Some IMGT-functional V segments, including TRBV6-2 and TRBV6-3, could not be distinguished by the 87-base-pair reads and were therefore excluded. In a later analysis, about 17,000 TCR beta sequences were associated with specific HLA alleles at a false discovery rate of 0.05. Sequencing depth was assumed to be roughly uniform across donors in the presence/absence analyses, though that assumption may not hold. In an earlier analysis of about 550 of the donors, most TCR beta V segments were observed in productive rearrangements about 87% or about 30% of the time, broadly matching IMGT annotations. It was suggested by the authors that the approach could potentially be generalized to other disease states and immunological phenotypes. In this cohort, only TCR beta chains were sequenced, and detectable features were limited by the absence of alpha or paired-chain data. In a later analysis, HLA-associated TCR beta chains were found to be more clonally expanded and to have lower generation probabilities than equally common non-associated chains. Most CMV-associated TCR beta chains appeared to be HLA-restricted in a later analysis, and the HLA associations seemed to be driven largely by CMV exposure. The study gave a list of some 150 TCR beta chains associated with cytomegalovirus. A further reported finding was that TCR beta sequences accurately predicted the HLA-A and HLA-B alleles for most subjects in the first cohort. Linkage disequilibrium might explain the correlated functional status among segregating V segments, but an unknown experimental factor could not be excluded. Assigning TCR associations to individual alleles was difficult when HLA alleles, especially DR and DQ, strongly co-occurred.

The cohort consisted of hundreds of healthy bone marrow donors. At the time of sampling, every cohort member was nominally healthy, though immune exposures that went unrecorded were likely present. The donor tested CMV seropositive, placing the donor among the roughly 300 seropositive members of the cohort. A peripheral blood sample was collected from each donor, and TCR beta sequencing was performed on peripheral blood mononuclear cells. Genomic DNA was extracted from the blood cell samples with the Qiagen DNeasy Blood Extraction Kit. The library was obtained by the immunoSEQ multiplex PCR assay. A mixture of 60 forward primers for TCR Vbeta segments and 13 reverse primers for TCR Jbeta segments was used in the multiplex PCR. The CDR3 region of rearranged TCR beta genes was amplified from genomic DNA with a multiplex PCR assay. On the Illumina HiSeq System, the amplified TCR beta libraries were sequenced as 87-base-pair reads. Per the source publication's procedure: Across the 500 to 700 repertoires, a later analysis counted some 81 million unique TCR beta chains, roughly 11 million of which were shared by at least two donors. Raw reads were error-corrected and collapsed into unique sequences by a nearest-neighbor algorithm in which closely related sequences were merged to remove PCR and sequencing errors. Alignment of CDR3 sequences to IMGT reference sequences was used to assign V, D and J gene segments. Each retained sequence needed at least a six-nucleotide match to both a V gene segment and a J gene segment. Rearrangements were called productive when the CDR3 lacked stop codons and stayed in frame with V and J; all others were non-productive. CDR3 was defined by IMGT convention, running from the second conserved V-encoded cysteine to the conserved J-encoded phenylalanine. In an earlier analysis of more than 550 of the donors, sequences lacking an unambiguous match to a single V gene segment were excluded. In an earlier analysis of some 590 of the donors, a V segment was called functional when productive rearrangements were above 56.7%, and segregating when the standard deviation between donors exceeded 5%. A statistical classification framework was developed to diagnose cytomegalovirus status using the catalog of TCR beta chain sequences. In a later analysis, TCR nucleotide sequences were compared against IMGT/GENE-DB human TR gene sequences so that V and J genes could be assigned. The TCRdist pipeline was used in a later analysis to assign CDR3 sequences and most-parsimonious VDJ recombination scenarios. In a later analysis, every TCR beta chain was defined by the combination of its CDR3 amino acid sequence and its V-gene family, and reads without a unique V-gene family were dropped. A later analysis removed 500 to 650 highly shared, low-generation-probability nucleotide sequences to deal with suspected cross-contamination and a sequencing artifact. For each public chain, a later analysis derived a clonal expansion index from normalized ranks of inferred template counts within each repertoire. Generation probabilities in a later analysis came from a VDJ recombination model fitted to out-of-frame rearrangements, and those results were checked against IGoR. A later analysis scored TCR-TCR, TCR-HLA and TCR-CMV co-occurrence with hypergeometric tests, applying a repertoire-size bias correction to TCR pairs. In a later analysis, false discovery rates were estimated by permuting HLA or CMV assignments 20 times. In a later analysis, co-occurring TCRs were grouped with DBSCAN, and TCRdist sequence similarity was added when clustering was performed within HLA-allele-positive subsets. Co-occurrence clustering excluded repertoires with fewer than 30,000 or more than 120,000 public chains, plus five with anomalous nucleotide sharing. Imported from immuneACCESS, the table was reduced by TCRdb to in-frame sequences with V and J called. These copies leave out some clones; in studies compared against another copy, an unresolved V gene accounts for under half, and the cause of the remainder is not known. Clonal size and the V and J genes are those of that table, whereas D and trimming came from the DNA. The sample yields roughly 120,000 clones; roughly 70% were counted once. The ten largest make up roughly 4.2% of the sample.

CDR1 and CDR2 are read off the germline V gene (reference sequence) as LNHNV and YYDKDF. Spanning cysteine to phenylalanine, the CDR3 consists of 13 amino acids. Kept here is only the CDR3 DNA, which spans 39 bases and is read in frame from base 1. V is trimmed back by 6 bases and J by 1 base, and the junction contains 1 base that no gene match accounts for. The source material was PBMCs. The clonotype comes from a middle-aged woman in good health and CMV-seropositive. The rearranged segments are TRBV15 and TRBJ2-5; TRBD1 agrees with 8 junctional bases. The CDR3 protein: CATRGTGQETQYF. In nucleotides, the sequence is TGTGCCACCAGAGGGACAGGCCAAGAGACCCAGTACTTC.